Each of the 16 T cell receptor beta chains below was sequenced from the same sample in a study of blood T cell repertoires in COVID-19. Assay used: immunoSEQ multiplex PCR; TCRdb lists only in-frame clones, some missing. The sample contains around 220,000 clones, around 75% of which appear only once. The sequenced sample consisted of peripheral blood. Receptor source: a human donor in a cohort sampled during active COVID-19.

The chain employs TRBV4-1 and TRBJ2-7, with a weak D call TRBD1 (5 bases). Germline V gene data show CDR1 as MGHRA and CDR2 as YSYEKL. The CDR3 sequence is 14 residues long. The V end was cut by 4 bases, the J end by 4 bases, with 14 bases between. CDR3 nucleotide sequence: TGCGCCAGCAGCCGAGAACCAAAGGGGTACGAGCAGTACTTC. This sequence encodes CASSREPKGYEQYF.

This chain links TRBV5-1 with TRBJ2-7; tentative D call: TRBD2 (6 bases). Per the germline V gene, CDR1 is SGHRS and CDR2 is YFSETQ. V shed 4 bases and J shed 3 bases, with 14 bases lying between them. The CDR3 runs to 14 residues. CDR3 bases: TGCGCCAGCAGCGGACAAGGAGCGGGCTACGAGCAGTACTTC. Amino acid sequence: CASSGQGAGYEQYF.

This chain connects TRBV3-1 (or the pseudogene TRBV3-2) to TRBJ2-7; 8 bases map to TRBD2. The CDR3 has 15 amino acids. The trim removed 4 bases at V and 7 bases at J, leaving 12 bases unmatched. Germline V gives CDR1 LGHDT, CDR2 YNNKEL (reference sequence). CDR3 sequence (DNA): TGTGCCAGCAGCCCACAAGTAGCGGGGTTCCGGGAGCAGTACTTC. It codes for CASSPQVAGFREQYF.

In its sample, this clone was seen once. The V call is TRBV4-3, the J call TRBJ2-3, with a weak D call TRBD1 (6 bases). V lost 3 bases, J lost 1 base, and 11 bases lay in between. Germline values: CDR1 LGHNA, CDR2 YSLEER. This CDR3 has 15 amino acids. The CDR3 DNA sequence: TGCGCCAGCAGCCAGACAGGACCGGGCACAGATACGCAGTATTTT. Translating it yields CASSQTGPGTDTQYF.

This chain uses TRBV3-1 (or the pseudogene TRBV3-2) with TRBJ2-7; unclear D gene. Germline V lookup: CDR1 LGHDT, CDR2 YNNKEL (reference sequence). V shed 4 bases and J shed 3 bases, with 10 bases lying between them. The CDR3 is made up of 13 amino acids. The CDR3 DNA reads TGTGCCAGCAGCCTCGGAGTTTACTACGAGCAGTACTTC. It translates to CASSLGVYYEQYF.

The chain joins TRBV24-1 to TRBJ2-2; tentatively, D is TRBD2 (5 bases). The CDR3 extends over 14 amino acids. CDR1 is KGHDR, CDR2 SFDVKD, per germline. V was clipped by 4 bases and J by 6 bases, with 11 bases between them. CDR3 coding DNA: TGTGCCACCAGTGACCCTCTAGCCGCCGGGGAGCTGTTTTTT. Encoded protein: CATSDPLAAGELFF.

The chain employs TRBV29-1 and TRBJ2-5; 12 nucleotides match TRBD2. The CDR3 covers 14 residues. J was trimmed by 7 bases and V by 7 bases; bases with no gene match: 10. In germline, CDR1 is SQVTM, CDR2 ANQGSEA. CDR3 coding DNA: TGCAGCGCACTGACTAGCGGGAGAGGAGGGACCCAGTACTTC. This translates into CSALTSGRGGTQYF.

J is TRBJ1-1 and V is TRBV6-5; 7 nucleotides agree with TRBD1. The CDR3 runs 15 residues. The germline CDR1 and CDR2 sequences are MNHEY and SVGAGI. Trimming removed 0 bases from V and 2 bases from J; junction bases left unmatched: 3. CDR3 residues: CASSYSQGVNTEAFF. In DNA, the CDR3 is TGTGCCAGCAGTTACTCCCAGGGGGTAAACACTGAAGCTTTCTTT.

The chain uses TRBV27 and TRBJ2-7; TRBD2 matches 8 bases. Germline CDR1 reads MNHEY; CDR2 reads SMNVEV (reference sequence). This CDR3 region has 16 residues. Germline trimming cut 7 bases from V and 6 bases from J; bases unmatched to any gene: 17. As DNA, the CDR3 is TGTGCCAGCACCAGAGGGAGGGGCTTCGCGGGAGGCGAGCAGTACTTC. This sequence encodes CASTRGRGFAGGEQYF.

The CDR3 region is CASSSGHLAFF. The CDR3, as DNA: TGTGCCAGCAGTTCGGGACACCTAGCTTTCTTT. V usage is TRBV6-5 and J usage is TRBJ1-1; weak D call: TRBD1 (6 bases). Germline CDR1 reads MNHEY; CDR2 reads SVGAGI. V was pared by 4 bases and J by 10 bases, with 10 bases between. This CDR3 spans 11 amino acids.

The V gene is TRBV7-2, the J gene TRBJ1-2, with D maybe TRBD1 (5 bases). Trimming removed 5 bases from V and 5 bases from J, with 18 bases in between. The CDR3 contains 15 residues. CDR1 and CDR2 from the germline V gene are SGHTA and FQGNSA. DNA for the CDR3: TGTGCCAGCAGCCCCCCCGTTCCAGGGCGGTATGGCTACACCTTC. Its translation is CASSPPVPGRYGYTF.

The CDR3 sequence: CASSLLLAGGGNEQFF. CDR3 bases: TGTGCCAGCAGTTTGCTCCTAGCGGGAGGAGGGAATGAGCAGTTCTTC. The rearrangement links TRBV27 to TRBJ2-1; TRBD2 matches at 11 bases. The CDR3 has 16 amino acids. Germline loops: CDR1 MNHEY, CDR2 SMNVEV (reference sequence). Unmatched junction bases numbered 8, after V lost 3 bases and J lost 7 bases.

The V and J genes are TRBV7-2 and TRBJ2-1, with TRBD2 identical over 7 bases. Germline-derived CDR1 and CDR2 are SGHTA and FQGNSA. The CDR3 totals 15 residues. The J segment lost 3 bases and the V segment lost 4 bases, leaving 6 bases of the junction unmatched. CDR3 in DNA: TGTGCCAGCAGCTCCCCGGGACTACTCTACAATGAGCAGTTCTTC. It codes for CASSSPGLLYNEQFF. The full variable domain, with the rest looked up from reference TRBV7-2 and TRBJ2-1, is GAGVSQSPSNKVTEKGKDVELRCDPISGHTALYWYRQSLGQGLEFLIYFQGNSAPDKSGLPSDRFSAERTGGSVSTLTIQRTQQEDSAVYLCASSSPGLLYNEQFFGPGTRLTVL.

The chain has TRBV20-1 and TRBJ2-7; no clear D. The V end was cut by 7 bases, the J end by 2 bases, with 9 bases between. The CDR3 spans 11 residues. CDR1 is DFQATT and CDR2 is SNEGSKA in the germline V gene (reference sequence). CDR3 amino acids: CSVGHAYEQYF. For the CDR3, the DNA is TGCAGTGTGGGCCATGCCTACGAGCAGTACTTC.

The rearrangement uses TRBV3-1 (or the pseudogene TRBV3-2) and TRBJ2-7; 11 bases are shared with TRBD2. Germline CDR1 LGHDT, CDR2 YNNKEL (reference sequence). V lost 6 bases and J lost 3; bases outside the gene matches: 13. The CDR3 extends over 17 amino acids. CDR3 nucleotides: TGTGCCAGCAGGGCTAGCGGGAGGAAAAGTGGTAGCTACGAGCAGTACTTC. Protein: CASRASGRKSGSYEQYF.

CDR3 sequence: CASSFGQGGYEQYF. CDR3 nucleotides: TGTGCCAGCAGTTTTGGACAGGGTGGCTACGAGCAGTACTTC. The V and J genes are TRBV6-6 and TRBJ2-7, with TRBD1 identical over 8 bases. The CDR3 loop spans 14 amino acids. J lost 3 bases, V lost 4 bases, and 5 bases had no gene match. Germline V CDR1 and CDR2: MNHNY, SVGAGI (reference sequence).